This TCR beta chain emerged from a study of cytomegalovirus exposure and HLA in healthy donors. The germline V and J ends were trimmed by 4 bases and 2 bases, with 12 bases remaining between them. Germline V gene data show CDR1 as SGDLS and CDR2 as YYNGEE. The CDR3 sequence is 14 residues long. Amplification used 60 Vbeta primers and 13 Jbeta primers. Source study methods: In a later analysis, 80 million or so unique TCR beta chains included roughly 11 million shared by two or more donors. Sequencing used immunoSEQ multiplex PCR; TCRdb keeps in-frame clones, though not all of them. That table furnishes V, J and clone size, whereas the DNA furnished D and trimming. The table shows 150,000 to 200,000 clones, with 80% to 90% occurring only once. Remarks on this clone: Its antigen is as yet unknown.

Whole-study results and caveats: Previous analysis showed most TCR beta V segments were productive about 87% or about 30% of the time. In vitro experiments confirmed that three CMV-associated chains were specific for CMV antigens.

The sequence was obtained from a young man in good health and CMV-seropositive. The chain recombines TRBV9 with TRBJ2-5, with a tentative D call TRBD2 (5 bases). The sequenced sample was PBMCs. CDR3: CASSSVGVQETQYF. CDR3 sequence (DNA): TGTGCCAGCAGCTCAGTCGGGGTACAAGAGACCCAGTACTTC.